A single TCR beta chain is shown here with its context. No cognate antigen has been identified for it. Per-nucleotide qualities are absent, and no much larger clonotype sits a single base away. This sample was included in a study of CD8+ T cells in alopecia areata (dated by TCRdb to the late 2010s). With respect to the entire study: Treated patients were enrolled in an open-label pilot trial of oral tofacitinib at 5 to 10 mg twice daily for moderate-to-severe alopecia areata. Patients stayed on tofacitinib for 6 to 18 months and then had 6 months of follow-up off drug so that delayed response and recurrence could be assessed. For the treated patients, the SALT score, which quantifies what percentage of scalp surface area is affected, served as the measure of disease severity. The study used high-throughput TCRbeta sequencing to examine T cell clonal expansion in alopecia areata, in both the C3H/HeJ mouse model and human patients. On the human side, TCRbeta sequencing was run on scalp tissue and on sorted CD4+ and CD8+ peripheral blood T cells from healthy controls and from alopecia areata patients with either patchy or totalis/universalis disease. Biopsies were taken from tofacitinib-treated patients at baseline and at 4 and 24 weeks of treatment, and a later scalp biopsy was taken in several of the tofacitinib-treated patients. Scalp clonality was compared across normal scalp (n=4), patchy alopecia areata scalp (n=8), and alopecia totalis/universalis scalp (n=8). RNA was extracted with the PAXgene miRNA kit for fixed scalp, the miRNeasy kit for PBMCs, and the RNeasy kit for mouse skin. TCRbeta CDR3 regions were amplified by immunoSEQ multiplex PCR with 35 Vbeta forward and 13 Jbeta reverse primers.

General conclusions and limits of the study: Because the treated cohort was small and included a single nonresponder, larger studies are needed to assess links between baseline CD8+ expansion and response. During tofacitinib treatment, many expanded lesional clones remained in scalp and blood, and this persistence may partly explain relapse after treatment is stopped. Compared with normal scalp, lesional scalp, particularly in alopecia totalis/universalis, had higher clonality and more expanded CD8+ clones, which suggests antigenic drive. Scalp TCR repertoire analysis is complicated because resident alphabeta T cells in normal human skin are also sequenced, whereas mouse skin is dominated by gammadelta T cells. Compared with mice, TCR sequences shared between patients were less clear, possibly partly because of HLA diversity across the patient population. With tofacitinib, both scalp clonality and the number of expanded CD8+ clones among the top 100 scalp clones went down significantly.

V is clipped by 2 bases and J by 1 base, and the sequence between their germline boundaries is 11 bases long. The CDR3 holds 15 amino acids from the cysteine to the phenylalanine. Only the CDR3 portion is preserved as DNA: 45 bases, with reading frame beginning at the first base. CDR1 and CDR2 are drawn from the germline V gene: MNHEY, SVGAGI. Libraries were prepared through the immunoSEQ multiplex PCR assay. To provide template for TCR sequencing, every sample had RNA extracted and reverse transcribed into cDNA. First-strand cDNA was synthesized using SuperScript III with a 2:1 mix of oligo-dT and random hexamers. Amplification bias was assessed with a synthetic immune receptor repertoire, and residual bias was removed computationally. Per the source publication's procedure: Raw reads were preprocessed to remove errors, and CDR3 was defined by IMGT conventions from the conserved cysteine to phenylalanine. Clonality was calculated as 1 minus Shannon entropy normalized by log2 of the number of productive unique TCRs. Whether each scalp clone was CD4 or CD8 was inferred by checking scalp TCRbeta sequences against the CD4 and CD8 repertoires from sorted blood. Here the immuneACCESS table is served through TCRdb, limited to in-frame sequences with V and J called. Missing clones are a known gap in these copies; in checked studies unresolved V genes cover under half, and the rest lacks a known reason. That table furnishes V, J and clone size, whereas the DNA furnished D and trimming. The sample includes under 350,000 clones, with 58% observed a single time. The ten largest clones add up to approximately 1.7% of the sample.

The time point label, as the study defines it: 20 to 30 weeks on oral tofacitinib. The intended sense of this specimen's treatment or condition label: oral pan-JAK inhibitor, 5-10 mg twice daily. Lesional scalp punch biopsies and peripheral blood were obtained from alopecia areata patients. PBMCs were separated by density centrifugation and stained for CD3, CD4 and CD8, after which CD4+ and CD8+ T cells were sorted on a FACSAria. This sample comprised CD4+ T cells sorted from blood, obtained at week 24, from a patient treated with tofacitinib. The sequence is built from TRBV6-5 and TRBJ2-5, with the D gene too uncertain to name. The TCR originated in a human donor with alopecia areata. CDR3 sequence: CASSYRVRFQETQYF. The nucleotides are TGTGCCAGCAGTTACAGGGTGAGGTTCCAAGAGACCCAGTACTTC.